This paragraph reports one TCR beta chain. Its antigen target is currently unknown. No base qualities exist here, and no much larger clone lies one base off it. This sample stems from a study of T-cell reconstitution after alpha-beta-depleted transplantation in children (dated by TCRdb to about 2016). Some background on the complete study: The study quantitatively tracked T-cell immune reconstitution after TCRalphabeta/CD19-depleted allogeneic hematopoietic cell transplantation in children using TCR repertoire profiling.

Library preparation was by PCR. TCRdb lists the instrument as Illumina HiSeq 2500. TCR library preparation used molecular barcoding, with unique molecular identifiers applied to normalize quantification of the TCRbeta repertoire. Clones were called with MiXCR by TCRdb after fastp trimmed the public reads at Q25, and only in-frame beta chains were retained. Each CDR3 protein appears once, grouped with its most common genes and DNA. This sample comprises around 200,000 distinct CDR3 sequences, about a tenth of them detected only once. 5% to 7% of the sample belongs to the ten largest clones. The sample consisted of PBMCs from the stem cell graft donor, taken from the stem cell graft. The source is a human donor who donated a stem cell graft to a child with acute lymphoblastic leukemia.

The CDR3 here reads CASSAGPPEDYEQYF. In nucleotide form, the sequence is TGTGCCAGCAGCGCAGGGCCCCCAGAGGACTACGAGCAGTACTTC. Recombination connected TRBV6-2 or TRBV6-3 to TRBJ2-7, with TRBD1 perhaps the D gene, on 5 matching bases. V loses 6 bases, J loses 3 bases, and the germline ends lie 18 bases apart. There are 15 amino acids in the CDR3, from cysteine to phenylalanine inclusive. Here the CDR3 DNA is all that survives: 45 bases in frame from base 1. Sequences MNHEY (CDR1) and SVGEGT (CDR2) are obtained from the germline V gene.